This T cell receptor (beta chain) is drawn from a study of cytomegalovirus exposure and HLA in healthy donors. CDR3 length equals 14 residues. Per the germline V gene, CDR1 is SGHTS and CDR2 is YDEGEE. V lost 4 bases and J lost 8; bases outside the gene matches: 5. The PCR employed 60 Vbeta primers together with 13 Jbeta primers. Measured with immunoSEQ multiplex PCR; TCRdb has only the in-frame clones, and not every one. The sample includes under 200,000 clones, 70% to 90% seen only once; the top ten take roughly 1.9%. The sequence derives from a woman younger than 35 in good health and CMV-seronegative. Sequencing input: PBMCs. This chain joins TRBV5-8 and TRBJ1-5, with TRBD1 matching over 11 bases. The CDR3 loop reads CASSRTGGGEPQHF. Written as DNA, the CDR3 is TGTGCCAGCAGCAGGACAGGGGGCGGAGAGCCCCAGCATTTT.